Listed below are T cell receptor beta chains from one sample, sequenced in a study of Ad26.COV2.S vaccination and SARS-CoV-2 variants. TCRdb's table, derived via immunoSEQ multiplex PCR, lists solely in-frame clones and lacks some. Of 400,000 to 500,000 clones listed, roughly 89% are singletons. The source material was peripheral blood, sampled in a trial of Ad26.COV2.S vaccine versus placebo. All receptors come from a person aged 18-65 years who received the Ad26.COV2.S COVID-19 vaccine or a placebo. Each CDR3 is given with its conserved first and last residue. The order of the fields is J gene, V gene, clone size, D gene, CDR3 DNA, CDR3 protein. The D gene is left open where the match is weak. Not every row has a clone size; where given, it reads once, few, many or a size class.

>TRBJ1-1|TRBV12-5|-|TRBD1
TGTGCTAGTGACCTCGTCGTCTGGTCAGGAGGGGGCTACCTGAACACTGAAGCTTTCTTT
CASDLVVWSGGGYLNTEAFF
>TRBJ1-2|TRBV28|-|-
TGTGCCAGCAGCGAGCTTCTCCGGGGCTACACCTTC
CASSELLRGYTF
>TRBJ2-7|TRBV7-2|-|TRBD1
TGTGCCAGCAGCTTAACGCCGACAGGGGACGAGCAGTACTTC
CASSLTPTGDEQYF
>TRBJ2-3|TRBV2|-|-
TGTGCCAGCAGTGAAGGCAATCGGGCAGATACGCAGTATTTT
CASSEGNRADTQYF
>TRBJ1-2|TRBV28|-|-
TGTGCCAGCAGTTTGAGCAGGGGTTATGGCTACACCTTC
CASSLSRGYGYTF
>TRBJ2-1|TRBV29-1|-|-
TGCAGCGGGGGCCAGAGACTCAGGCCTTCCAATGAGCAGTTCTTC
CSGGQRLRPSNEQFF
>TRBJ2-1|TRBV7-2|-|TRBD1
TGTGCCAGCAGCCGGAGACAGGGGGCAAAGAATGAGCAGTTCTTC
CASSRRQGAKNEQFF
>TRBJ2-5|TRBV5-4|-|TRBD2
TGTGCCAGCAGCCCCGATACTAGCGTAATAGAGACCCAGTACTTC
CASSPDTSVIETQYF
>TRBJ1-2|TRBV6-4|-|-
TGTGCCAGCGCTAAGGCAAGGGACACCGCTAACTATGGCTACACCTTC
CASAKARDTANYGYTF
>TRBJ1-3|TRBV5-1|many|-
TGCGCCAGCAGCCCCGAGGGGATTCGTAGAAACACCATATATTTT
CASSPEGIRRNTIYF
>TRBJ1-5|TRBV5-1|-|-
TGCGCCAGCAGCTTGGCTGGGGGCGCGTATCAGCCCCAGCATTTT
CASSLAGGAYQPQHF
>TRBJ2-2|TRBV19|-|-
TGTGCCAGTAGTATAGGGGTCGGGGAGCTGTTTTTT
CASSIGVGELFF
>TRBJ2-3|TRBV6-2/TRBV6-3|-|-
TGTGCCAGCAGACCTCTGACAGGTCCCCTCTTCCGTCAGTATTTT
CASRPLTGPLFRQYF
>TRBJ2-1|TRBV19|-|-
TGTGCCAGTAGTATTTCATGGTTTGAGCAGTTCTTC
CASSISWFEQFF
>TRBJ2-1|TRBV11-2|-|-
TGTGCCAGCAGCTTATTCGGGGACTACAATGAGCAGTTCTTC
CASSLFGDYNEQFF
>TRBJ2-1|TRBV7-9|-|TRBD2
TGTGCCAGCAGCTTTCGCGGGACTAGCGGGAGCCGCCCCTACAATGAGCAGTTCTTC
CASSFRGTSGSRPYNEQFF
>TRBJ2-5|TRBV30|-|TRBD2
TGTGCCTGGAGGCCCCCCGGGACTAGCTTGGCGACCCAGTACTTC
CAWRPPGTSLATQYF
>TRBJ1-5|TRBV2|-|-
TGTGCCAGCAGTGAGGCAAATTCGGGCAATCAGCCCCAGCATTTT
CASSEANSGNQPQHF
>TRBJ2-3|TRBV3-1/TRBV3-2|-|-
TGTGCCAGCAGCCAAGAGCGGGACAGCACAGATACGCAGTATTTT
CASSQERDSTDTQYF
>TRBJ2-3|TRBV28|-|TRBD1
TGTGCCAGCAAAGACAGGGCAACAGATACGCAGTATTTT
CASKDRATDTQYF
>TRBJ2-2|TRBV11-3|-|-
TGTGCCAGCAGCATCCCCCGGGAGTCCGGGGAGCTGTTTTTT
CASSIPRESGELFF
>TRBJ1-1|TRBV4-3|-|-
TGCGCCAGCAGCCAAGTTGAGGGTGGCACTGAAGCTTTCTTT
CASSQVEGGTEAFF
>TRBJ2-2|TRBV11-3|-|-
TGTGCCAGCAGCTCAGAAGGGGGAGACACCGGGGAGCTGTTTTTT
CASSSEGGDTGELFF
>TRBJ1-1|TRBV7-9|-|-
TGTGCCAGCAGCCCCCAGAGTTCCAGAACCACAAGTGAAGCTTTCTTT
CASSPQSSRTTSEAFF
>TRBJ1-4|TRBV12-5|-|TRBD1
TGTGCTAGTGGACCGGGACAGGGTCAAGAAAAACTGTTTTTT
CASGPGQGQEKLFF
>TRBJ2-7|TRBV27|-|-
TGTGCCAGCAGTTTATCTGGAACTCTCTACGAGCAGTACTTC
CASSLSGTLYEQYF
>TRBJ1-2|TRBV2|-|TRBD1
TGTGCCAGCAGTAAGATCCTGACAGGGGCCTATGGCTACACCTTC
CASSKILTGAYGYTF
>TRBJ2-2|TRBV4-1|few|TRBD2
TGCGCCAGCAGCCTGATGACTAGCGGGTCCGTCACCGGGGAGCTGTTTTTT
CASSLMTSGSVTGELFF
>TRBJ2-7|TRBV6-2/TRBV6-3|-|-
TGTGCCAGCAGCCCCTATCGGGGAGAGAACCCCTCCTACGAGCAGTACTTC
CASSPYRGENPSYEQYF
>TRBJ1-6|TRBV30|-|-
TGTGCCTGGGTGGGGACGAGGCGCTCCTATAATTCACCCCTCCACTTT
CAWVGTRRSYNSPLHF
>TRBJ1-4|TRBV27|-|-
TGTGCCAGCAGTCCGTCGGCTAATGAAAAACTGTTTTTT
CASSPSANEKLFF
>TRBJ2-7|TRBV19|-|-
TGTGCCAGTACCCTCACGGCGGATTCCTACGAGCAGTACTTC
CASTLTADSYEQYF
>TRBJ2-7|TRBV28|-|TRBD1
TGTGCCAGCATTCCAGGGACAGGGGTCCACGAGCAGTACTTC
CASIPGTGVHEQYF
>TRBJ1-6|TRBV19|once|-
TGTGCCAGTAAAGTACCAGGGGAAGGCTCACCCCTCCACTTT
CASKVPGEGSPLHF
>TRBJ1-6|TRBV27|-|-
TGTGCCAGCGCCGAGTGGGTATATAATTCACCCCTCCACTTT
CASAEWVYNSPLHF
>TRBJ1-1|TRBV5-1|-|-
TGCGCCAGCAGCTTGGGTGGGAGGAACACTGAAGCTTTCTTT
CASSLGGRNTEAFF
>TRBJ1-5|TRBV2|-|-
TGTGCCAGCAAGAGAGAGAGGGGGGAAAATCAGCCCCAGCATTTT
CASKRERGENQPQHF
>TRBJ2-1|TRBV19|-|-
TGTGCCAGTAGTATAGGCAGGGACCTCAATGAGCAGTTCTTC
CASSIGRDLNEQFF
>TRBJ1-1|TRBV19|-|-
TGTGCCAGTAGTGATAGGGGGAACACTGAAGCTTTCTTT
CASSDRGNTEAFF
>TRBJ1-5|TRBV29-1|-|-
TGCAGCGTTGAAAACCGATCCTACAATCAGCCCCAGCATTTT
CSVENRSYNQPQHF
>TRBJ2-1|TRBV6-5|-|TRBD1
TGTGCCAGCAGTTACTCGGGGGACAGCCGAAATGAGCAGTTCTTC
CASSYSGDSRNEQFF
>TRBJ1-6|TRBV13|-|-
TGTGCCAGCAGCTTCGGGGATAATTCACCCCTCCACTTT
CASSFGDNSPLHF
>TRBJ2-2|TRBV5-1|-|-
TGCGCCAGCAGCTTTAGCTGGGCGAACACCGGGGAGCTGTTTTTT
CASSFSWANTGELFF
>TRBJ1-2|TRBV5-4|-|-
TGTGCCAGCAGCCGTACAGGGAACTATGGCTACACCTTC
CASSRTGNYGYTF
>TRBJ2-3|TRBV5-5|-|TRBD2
TGTGCCAGCAGCTTGGCGCCTAGCGGGGGCCTTACGCAGTATTTT
CASSLAPSGGLTQYF
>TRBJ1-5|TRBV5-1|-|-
TGCGCCAGCAGCTCAGGGGCGAATAGCAATCAGCCCCAGCATTTT
CASSSGANSNQPQHF
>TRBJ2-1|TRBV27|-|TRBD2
TGTGCCAGCAGCCTCATCGGGGGGACGCCTGAGCAGTTCTTC
CASSLIGGTPEQFF
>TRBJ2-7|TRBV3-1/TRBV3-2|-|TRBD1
TGTGCCAGCAGCCCATCCGGGACAGTCTTCTACGAGCAGTACTTC
CASSPSGTVFYEQYF
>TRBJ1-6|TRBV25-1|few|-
TGTGCCAGCGAAACCCCGGGACGGTTAAATTCACCCCTCCACTTT
CASETPGRLNSPLHF
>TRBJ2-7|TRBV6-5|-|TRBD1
TGTGCCAGCGTAATACGGGACAGCTCCTACGAGCAGTACTTC
CASVIRDSSYEQYF
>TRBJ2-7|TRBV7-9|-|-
TGTGCCAGCAGCTTCTACGGTGGCTACGAGCAGTACTTC
CASSFYGGYEQYF
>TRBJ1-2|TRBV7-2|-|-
TGTGCCAGCAGCTTACTCTTAGGCAGGAACTATGGCTACACCTTC
CASSLLLGRNYGYTF
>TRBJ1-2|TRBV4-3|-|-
TGCGCCAGCAGCCAAGATGCCGGGGGCCGGGATGGCTACACCTTC
CASSQDAGGRDGYTF
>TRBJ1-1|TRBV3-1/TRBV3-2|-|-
TGTGCCAGTCGCCTAGGGGGGGGCACTGAAGCTTTCTTT
CASRLGGGTEAFF
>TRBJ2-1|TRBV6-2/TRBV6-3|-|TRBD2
TGTGCCAGCAGTTACAAGGTAGCGGGCTTCAATGAGCAGTTCTTC
CASSYKVAGFNEQFF
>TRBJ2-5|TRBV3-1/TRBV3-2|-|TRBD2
TGTGCCAGCAGCCAAAGACTAGCGGGAGTTTACCAAGAGACCCAGTACTTC
CASSQRLAGVYQETQYF
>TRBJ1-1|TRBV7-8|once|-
TGTGCCAGCAGCTTAGAGTTGGATGCCCAGTGGGGATTGGTTGAAGCTTTCTTT
CASSLELDAQWGLVEAFF
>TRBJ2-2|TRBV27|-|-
TGTGCCAGCAGTATCTGGACGGCGAACACCGGGGAGCTGTTTTTT
CASSIWTANTGELFF
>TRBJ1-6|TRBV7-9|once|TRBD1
TGTGCCAGCAGCTCTAGCCCGGGACAGTCGAGGAATTCACCCCTCCACTTT
CASSSSPGQSRNSPLHF